This passage covers 12 T cell receptor beta chains from one sample sequenced in a study of cytomegalovirus exposure and HLA in healthy donors. Primers included in the PCR were 60 Vbeta and 13 Jbeta primers. Profiled with immunoSEQ multiplex PCR; TCRdb holds only in-frame clones, not every one. The sample consists of over 110,000 clones, roughly four fifths of them appearing once. The sample comprised PBMCs. Every receptor here comes from a woman aged 55-69 years in good health and CMV-seropositive.

The V call is TRBV6-5, the J call TRBJ1-1; D might be TRBD1 (5 bases). The V and J ends lost 4 bases and 2 bases respectively, with 11 bases between them. The germline V gene has CDR1 MNHEY and CDR2 SVGAGI. The CDR3 is 14 amino acids. Written as DNA, the CDR3 is TGTGCCAGCAGTTCCCAGACAGCCAACACTGAAGCTTTCTTT. This translates into CASSSQTANTEAFF.

The J gene is TRBJ2-3, the V gene TRBV19; maybe TRBD1 (6 bases). The V and J ends lost 8 bases and 0 bases respectively, with 9 bases between them. The CDR3 is 13 residues long. Germline lookup yields CDR1 LNHDA and CDR2 SQIVND (reference sequence). The CDR3 loop reads CASGTKSTDTQYF. The CDR3 DNA follows: TGTGCCAGTGGGACAAAGAGCACAGATACGCAGTATTTT. Full variable domain (rest looked up from reference TRBV19 and TRBJ2-3): DGGITQSPKYLFRKEGQNVTLSCEQNLNHDAMYWYRQDPGQGLRLIYYSQIVNDFQKGDIAEGYSVSREKKESFPLTVTSAQKNPTAFYLCASGTKSTDTQYFGPGTRLTVL.

Details on this clone: The sample holds other DNA sequences that translate to the same CDR3. The chain couples TRBV18 to TRBJ1-1; 9 nucleotides agree with TRBD1. CDR1 and CDR2 (germline): KGHSH, LQKENI. The CDR3 is made up of 15 amino acids. The V segment lost 2 bases and the J segment 3 bases; nucleotides outside the gene matches: 4. The CDR3: CASSPGQGRDTEAFF. In DNA, the CDR3 is TGTGCCAGCTCACCAGGACAGGGGAGAGACACTGAAGCTTTCTTT.

The V gene is TRBV12-5, the J gene TRBJ2-7; D is ambiguous. CDR1 LGHNT and CDR2 FRNRAP come from the germline V gene. The V end lost 7 bases, the J end lost 6 bases, and 19 bases lay between the germline ends. This CDR3 contains 14 residues. CDR3 sequence: CASAPPENYGEQYF. CDR3 DNA sequence: TGTGCTAGTGCCCCCCCCGAAAATTACGGCGAGCAGTACTTC.

The chain carries TRBV7-2 and TRBJ1-2, with TRBD1 identical over 12 bases. This CDR3 comprises 14 residues. V lost 5 bases, J lost 9 bases, and 7 bases stayed unmatched. In germline, CDR1 is SGHTA, CDR2 FQGNSA. CDR3 loop: CASSRDRGLLSYTF. DNA for the CDR3: TGTGCCAGCAGCCGGGACAGGGGGCTTTTAAGCTACACCTTC. Full variable domain (remainder filled in from reference TRBV7-2 and TRBJ1-2): GAGVSQSPSNKVTEKGKDVELRCDPISGHTALYWYRQSLGQGLEFLIYFQGNSAPDKSGLPSDRFSAERTGGSVSTLTIQRTQQEDSAVYLCASSRDRGLLSYTFGSGTRLTVV.

The chain employs TRBV7-3 and TRBJ2-7; 7 bases fit TRBD2. The CDR3 runs 15 residues. In germline, CDR1 is SGHTA, CDR2 FQGTGA. The V gene end was trimmed by 5 bases and the J gene end by 3 bases; junction bases not matched to a gene: 10. CDR3 bases: TGTGCCAGCAGCCTTAATGGGGGGGAGAGCTACGAGCAGTACTTC. Its translation: CASSLNGGESYEQYF.

The V gene is TRBV5-6, the J gene TRBJ2-7; TRBD1 might be the D (5 bases). The V and J ends lost 7 bases and 1 base respectively, with 15 bases between them. The CDR3 has 14 residues. CDR1 and CDR2 from the germline V gene are SGHDT and YYEEEE. In DNA form, the CDR3 reads TGTGCCAGCCGAAAAAGGGGTATGTCCTACGAGCAGTACTTC. Encoded protein: CASRKRGMSYEQYF.

This chain uses TRBV18 with TRBJ2-1; the D gene is possibly TRBD2 (5 bases). The V end lost 0 bases, the J end lost 1 base, and 10 bases lay between the germline ends. In germline, CDR1 is KGHSH, CDR2 LQKENI. This CDR3 comprises 16 residues. The CDR3 reads CASSPPLAPSYNEQFF. Written as DNA, the CDR3 is TGTGCCAGCTCACCACCCCTAGCCCCTTCCTACAATGAGCAGTTCTTC. Drawing the rest from reference TRBV18 and TRBJ2-1, the complete variable domain is NAGVMQNPRHLVRRRGQEARLRCSPMKGHSHVYWYRQLPEEGLKFMVYLQKENIIDESGMPKERFSAEFPKEGPSILRIQQVVRGDSAAYFCASSPPLAPSYNEQFFGPGTRLTVL.

The chain joins TRBV7-9 to TRBJ1-4, with 9 bases lining up with TRBD1. V shed 5 bases and J 8 bases; nucleotides not matched to a gene: 9. The CDR3 has 15 amino acids. Germline-derived CDR1 and CDR2 are SEHNR and FQNEAQ (reference sequence). The DNA of the CDR3 is TGTGCCAGCAGCCTATCACAGGGGGCTGGGGAAAAACTGTTTTTT. Protein sequence: CASSLSQGAGEKLFF.

This rearrangement joins TRBV10-3 to TRBJ2-7, with D possibly matching TRBD1 (6 bases). The CDR3 is made up of 16 amino acids. Germline V gene data show CDR1 as ENHRY and CDR2 as SYGVKD. Trimming removed 4 bases from V and 0 bases from J, with 16 bases in between. CDR3 coding DNA: TGTGCCATCAGTGGAGGCCAGGGGCCAAGCTCCTACGAGCAGTACTTC. Residues: CAISGGQGPSSYEQYF.

The chain links TRBV6-1 to TRBJ2-2; no clear D. The V and J ends lost 6 bases and 4 bases respectively, with 15 bases between them. Germline V gives CDR1 MNHNS, CDR2 SASEGT. This CDR3 is 15 amino acids long. The CDR3 nucleotides read TGTGCCAGCAGGGCGGTTGATAGCCTCACCGGGGAGCTGTTTTTT. Residues: CASRAVDSLTGELFF.

In this sample, this clone turned up once. This chain joins TRBV4-3 and TRBJ2-3; no clear D gene. The CDR3 extends over 15 amino acids. Trimming took 4 bases from V and 1 from J, leaving 12 bases between them. Per the germline V gene, CDR1 is LGHNA and CDR2 is YSLEER. The CDR3 loop reads CASSRLETGTDTQYF. The CDR3 region has the DNA TGCGCCAGCAGCCGTCTAGAAACGGGCACAGATACGCAGTATTTT.